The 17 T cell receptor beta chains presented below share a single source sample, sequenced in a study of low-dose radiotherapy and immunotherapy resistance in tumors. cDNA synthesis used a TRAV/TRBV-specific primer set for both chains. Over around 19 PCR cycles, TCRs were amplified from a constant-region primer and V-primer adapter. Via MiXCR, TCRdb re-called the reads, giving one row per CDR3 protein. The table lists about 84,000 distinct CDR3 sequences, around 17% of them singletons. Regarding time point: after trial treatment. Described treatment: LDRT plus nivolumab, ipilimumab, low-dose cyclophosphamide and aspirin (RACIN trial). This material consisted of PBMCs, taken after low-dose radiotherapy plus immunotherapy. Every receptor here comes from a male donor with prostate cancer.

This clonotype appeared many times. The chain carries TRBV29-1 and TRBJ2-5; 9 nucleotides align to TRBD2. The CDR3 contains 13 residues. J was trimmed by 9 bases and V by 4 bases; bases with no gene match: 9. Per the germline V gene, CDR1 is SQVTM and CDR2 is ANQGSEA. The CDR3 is CSVGTAGGPAQYF. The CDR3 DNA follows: TGCAGCGTTGGGACAGCGGGGGGTCCGGCCCAGTACTTC.

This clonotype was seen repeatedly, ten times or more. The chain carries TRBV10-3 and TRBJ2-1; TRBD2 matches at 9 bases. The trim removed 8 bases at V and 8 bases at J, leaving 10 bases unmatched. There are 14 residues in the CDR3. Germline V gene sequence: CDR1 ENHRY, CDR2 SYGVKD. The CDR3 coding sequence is TGTGCCATCCTAGCGGGGCTTAGGACCTATGAGCAGTTCTTC. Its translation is CAILAGLRTYEQFF.

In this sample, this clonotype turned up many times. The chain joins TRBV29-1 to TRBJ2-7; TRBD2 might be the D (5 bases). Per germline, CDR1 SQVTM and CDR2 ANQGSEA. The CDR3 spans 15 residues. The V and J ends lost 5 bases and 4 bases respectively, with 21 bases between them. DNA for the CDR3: TGCAGCGTTTCGGGATCCTCCCAAGGCTTATACGAGCAGTACTTC. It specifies CSVSGSSQGLYEQYF.

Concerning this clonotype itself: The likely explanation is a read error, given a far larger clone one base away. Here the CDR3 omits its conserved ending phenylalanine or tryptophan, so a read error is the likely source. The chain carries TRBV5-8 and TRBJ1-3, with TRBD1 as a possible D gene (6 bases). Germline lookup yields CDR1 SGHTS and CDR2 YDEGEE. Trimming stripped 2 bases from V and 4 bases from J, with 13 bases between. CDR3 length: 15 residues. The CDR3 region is CASSLGGGGGNTIYL. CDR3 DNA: TGTGCCAGCAGCTTAGGAGGGGGAGGAGGAAACACCATATATCTT.

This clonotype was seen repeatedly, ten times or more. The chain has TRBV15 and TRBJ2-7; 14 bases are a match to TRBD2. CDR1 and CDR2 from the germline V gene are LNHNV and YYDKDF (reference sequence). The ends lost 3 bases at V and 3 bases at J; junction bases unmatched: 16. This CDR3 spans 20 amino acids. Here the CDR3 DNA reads TGTGCCACCAGCAGGTTACCCGGGACTAGCGGGAGTACCCCTTTCTACGAGCAGTACTTC. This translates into CATSRLPGTSGSTPFYEQYF.

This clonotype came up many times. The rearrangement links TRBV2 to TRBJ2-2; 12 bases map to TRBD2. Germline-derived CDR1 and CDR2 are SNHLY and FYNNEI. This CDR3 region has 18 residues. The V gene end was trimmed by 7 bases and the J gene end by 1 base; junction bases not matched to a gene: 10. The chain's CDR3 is CASKTGAGLAGNTGELFF. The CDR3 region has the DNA TGTGCCAGCAAGACCGGAGCGGGACTAGCGGGGAACACCGGGGAGCTGTTTTTT.

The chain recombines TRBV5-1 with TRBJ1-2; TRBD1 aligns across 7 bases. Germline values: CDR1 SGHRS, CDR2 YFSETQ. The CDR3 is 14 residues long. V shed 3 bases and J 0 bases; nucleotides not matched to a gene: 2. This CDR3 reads CASSWTGSNYGYTF. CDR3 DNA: TGCGCCAGCAGCTGGACAGGTTCTAACTATGGCTACACCTTC.

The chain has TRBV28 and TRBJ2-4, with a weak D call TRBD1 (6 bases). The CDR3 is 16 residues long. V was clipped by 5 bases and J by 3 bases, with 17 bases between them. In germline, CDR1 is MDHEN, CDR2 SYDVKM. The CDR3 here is CASSPPNLGGKNIQYF. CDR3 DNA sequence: TGTGCCAGCAGTCCCCCGAACCTAGGGGGCAAAAACATTCAGTACTTC.

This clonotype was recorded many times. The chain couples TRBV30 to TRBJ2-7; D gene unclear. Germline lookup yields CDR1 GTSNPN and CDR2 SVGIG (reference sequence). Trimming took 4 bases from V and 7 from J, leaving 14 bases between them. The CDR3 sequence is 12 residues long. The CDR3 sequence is CAWNTVADEQYF. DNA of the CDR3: TGTGCCTGGAATACAGTGGCTGATGAGCAGTACTTC.

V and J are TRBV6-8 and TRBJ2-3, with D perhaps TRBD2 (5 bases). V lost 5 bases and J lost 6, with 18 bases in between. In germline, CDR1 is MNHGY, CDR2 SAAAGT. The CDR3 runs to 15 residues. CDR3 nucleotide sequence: TGTGCCAGCAGTCCAGCGGAAGGGCCAAGGGATACGCAGTATTTT. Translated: CASSPAEGPRDTQYF.

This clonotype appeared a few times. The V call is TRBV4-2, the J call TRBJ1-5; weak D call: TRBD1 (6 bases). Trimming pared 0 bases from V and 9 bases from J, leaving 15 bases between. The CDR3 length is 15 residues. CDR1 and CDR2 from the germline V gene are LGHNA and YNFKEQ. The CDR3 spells CASSQDSGQGWPQHF. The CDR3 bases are TGTGCCAGCAGCCAAGACAGTGGCCAGGGGTGGCCCCAGCATTTT.

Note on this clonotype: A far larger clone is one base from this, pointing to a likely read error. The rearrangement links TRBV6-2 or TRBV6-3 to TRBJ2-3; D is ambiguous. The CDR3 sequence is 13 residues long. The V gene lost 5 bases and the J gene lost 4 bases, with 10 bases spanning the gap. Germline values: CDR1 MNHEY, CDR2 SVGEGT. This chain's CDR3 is CASSAQDPDTQYF. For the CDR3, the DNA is TGTGCCAGCAGTGCCCAGGACCCAGATACGCAGTATTTT.

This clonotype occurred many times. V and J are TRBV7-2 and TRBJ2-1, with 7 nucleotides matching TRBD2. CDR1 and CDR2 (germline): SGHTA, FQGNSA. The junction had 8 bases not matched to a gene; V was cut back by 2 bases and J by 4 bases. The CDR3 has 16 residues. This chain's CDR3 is CASSLSPGGKYNEQFF. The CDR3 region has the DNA TGTGCCAGCAGCTTATCTCCGGGAGGCAAGTACAATGAGCAGTTCTTC.

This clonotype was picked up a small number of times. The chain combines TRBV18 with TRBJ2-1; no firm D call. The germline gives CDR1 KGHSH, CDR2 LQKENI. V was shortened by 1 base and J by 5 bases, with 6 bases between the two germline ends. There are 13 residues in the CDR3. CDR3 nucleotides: TGTGCCAGCTCACCACGACGGGACAATGAGCAGTTCTTC. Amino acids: CASSPRRDNEQFF.

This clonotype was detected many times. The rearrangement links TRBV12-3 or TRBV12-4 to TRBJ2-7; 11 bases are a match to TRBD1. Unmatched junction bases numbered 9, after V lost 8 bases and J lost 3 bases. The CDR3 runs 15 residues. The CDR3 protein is CASAKSGTGGYEQYF. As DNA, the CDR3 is TGTGCCAGCGCAAAAAGTGGGACAGGGGGCTACGAGCAGTACTTC.

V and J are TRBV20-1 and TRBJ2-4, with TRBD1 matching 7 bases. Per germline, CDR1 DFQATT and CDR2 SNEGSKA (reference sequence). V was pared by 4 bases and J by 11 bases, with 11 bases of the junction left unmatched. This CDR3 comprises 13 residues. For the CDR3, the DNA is TGCAGTGCTATTGGGACAGTTCCCGCTCTTCAGTACTTC. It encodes CSAIGTVPALQYF.

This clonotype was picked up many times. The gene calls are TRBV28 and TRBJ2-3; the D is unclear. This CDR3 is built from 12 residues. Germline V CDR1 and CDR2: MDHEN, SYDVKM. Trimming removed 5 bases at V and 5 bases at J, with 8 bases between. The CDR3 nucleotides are TGTGCCAGCAGTCCCCCACAAGATACGCAGTATTTT. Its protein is CASSPPQDTQYF.